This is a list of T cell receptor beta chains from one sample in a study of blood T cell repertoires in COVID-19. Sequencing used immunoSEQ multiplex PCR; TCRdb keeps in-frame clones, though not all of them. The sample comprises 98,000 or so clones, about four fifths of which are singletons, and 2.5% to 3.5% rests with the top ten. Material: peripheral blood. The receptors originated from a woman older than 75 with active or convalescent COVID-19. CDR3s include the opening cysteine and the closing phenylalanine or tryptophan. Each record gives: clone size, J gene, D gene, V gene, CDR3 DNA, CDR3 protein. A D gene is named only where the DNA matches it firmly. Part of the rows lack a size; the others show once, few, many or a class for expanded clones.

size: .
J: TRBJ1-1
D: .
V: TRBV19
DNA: TGTGCCAGTAGAGAGGGTGGGTTAAGCACTGAAGCTTTCTTT
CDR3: CASREGGLSTEAFF

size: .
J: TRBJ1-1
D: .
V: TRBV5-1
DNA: TGCGCCAGCAGCTCAACAGGGTACACTGAAGCTTTCTTT
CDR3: CASSSTGYTEAFF

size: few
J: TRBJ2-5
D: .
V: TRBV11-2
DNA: TGTGCCAGCAGTGAAGGAGTGGCCCTCCAAGAGACCCAGTACTTC
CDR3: CASSEGVALQETQYF

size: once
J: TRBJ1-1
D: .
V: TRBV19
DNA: TGTGCCAGTAAGTCCAGGGACACTGAAGCTTTCTTT
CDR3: CASKSRDTEAFF

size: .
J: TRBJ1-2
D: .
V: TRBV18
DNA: TGTGCCAGCTCACCCACTTCCCGGCAGGGGCAGGACTATGGCTACACCTTC
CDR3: CASSPTSRQGQDYGYTF

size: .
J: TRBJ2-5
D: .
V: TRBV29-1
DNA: TGCAGCGTTGACATCGTCCAGGGCCGCTGGGCACAAGAGACCCAGTACTTC
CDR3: CSVDIVQGRWAQETQYF

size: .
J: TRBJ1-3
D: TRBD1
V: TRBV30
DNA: TGTGCCTGGGGGACAGGGGGGACGGACACCATATATTTT
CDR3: CAWGTGGTDTIYF

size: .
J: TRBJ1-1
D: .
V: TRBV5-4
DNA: TGTGCCAGCAGCTTATCCCTCGGGGGTAACACTGAAGCTTTCTTT
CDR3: CASSLSLGGNTEAFF

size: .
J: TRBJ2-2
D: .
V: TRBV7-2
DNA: TGTGCCAGCAGCTCGGGGATTAACACCGGGGAGCTGTTTTTT
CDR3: CASSSGINTGELFF

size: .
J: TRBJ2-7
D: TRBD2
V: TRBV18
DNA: TGTGCCAGCTCACCATCCAGCGGGGTCTACGAGCAGTACTTC
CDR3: CASSPSSGVYEQYF

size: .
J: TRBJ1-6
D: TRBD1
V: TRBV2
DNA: TGTGCCAGCAGTCCCAGGACAGGGGGCATGAATTCACCCCTCCACTTT
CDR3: CASSPRTGGMNSPLHF

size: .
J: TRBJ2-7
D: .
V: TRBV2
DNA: TGTGCCAGCAAGAGAGAACAGGGCCCCTACGAGCAGTACTTC
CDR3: CASKREQGPYEQYF

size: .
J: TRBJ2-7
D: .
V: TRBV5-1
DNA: TGCGCCAGCAGAAACACAGGGTCCCTTGGCGAGCAGTACTTC
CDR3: CASRNTGSLGEQYF

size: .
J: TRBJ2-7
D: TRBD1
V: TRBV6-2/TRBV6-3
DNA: TGTGCCAGCAGTTACCGCCGGACAGGGACCTACGAGCAGTACTTC
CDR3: CASSYRRTGTYEQYF

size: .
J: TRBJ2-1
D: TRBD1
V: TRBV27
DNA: TGTGCCAGCAGTCCCCGGGACAGATCTTACAATGAGCAGTTCTTC
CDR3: CASSPRDRSYNEQFF

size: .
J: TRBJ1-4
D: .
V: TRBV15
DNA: TGTGCCACCAGCAGGGCGGGGGAAAAACTGTTTTTT
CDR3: CATSRAGEKLFF

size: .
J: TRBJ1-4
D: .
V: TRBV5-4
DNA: TGTGCCAGCAGCTCCAGGGCCTCCTCCCACGAAAAACTGTTTTTT
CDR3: CASSSRASSHEKLFF

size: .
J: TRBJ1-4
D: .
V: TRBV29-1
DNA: TGCAGCGTTGAAGTAACACGGGGATCTAATGAAAAACTGTTTTTT
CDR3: CSVEVTRGSNEKLFF

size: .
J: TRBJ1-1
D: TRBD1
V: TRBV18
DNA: TGTGCCAGCTCACTCGGACAGGGAAGCACTGAAGCTTTCTTT
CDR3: CASSLGQGSTEAFF

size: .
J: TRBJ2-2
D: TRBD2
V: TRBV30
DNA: TGTGCCTGGAGTGTAAGCGGGAGATACACCGGGGAGCTGTTTTTT
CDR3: CAWSVSGRYTGELFF

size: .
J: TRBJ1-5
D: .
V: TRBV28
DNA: TGTGCCAGCAGTACCGCCGGGCAGGGGTTGCATCAGCCCCAGCATTTT
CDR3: CASSTAGQGLHQPQHF

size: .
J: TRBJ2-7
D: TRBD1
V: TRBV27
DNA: TGTGCCAGCAGTCCCGGACAGGGGTCCATCTCCTACGAGCAGTACTTC
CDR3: CASSPGQGSISYEQYF

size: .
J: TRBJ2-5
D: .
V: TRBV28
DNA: TGTGCCAGCACCCTACAGGCGAGTGGGACCCAGTACTTC
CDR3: CASTLQASGTQYF

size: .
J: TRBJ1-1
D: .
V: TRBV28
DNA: TGTGCCAGCAGTTTACAGCACAGTTCAGCTTTCTTT
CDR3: CASSLQHSSAFF

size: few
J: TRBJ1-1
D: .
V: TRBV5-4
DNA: TGTGCCAGCAGCCCTGGACAGTCTGAAGCTTTCTTT
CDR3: CASSPGQSEAFF

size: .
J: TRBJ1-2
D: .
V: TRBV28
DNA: TGTGCCAGCAGTCTCAGGGGTTATGGCTACACCTTC
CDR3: CASSLRGYGYTF

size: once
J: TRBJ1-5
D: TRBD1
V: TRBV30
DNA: TGTGCCTGGAGTAGGGACAGCGATAATCAGCCCCAGCATTTT
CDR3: CAWSRDSDNQPQHF

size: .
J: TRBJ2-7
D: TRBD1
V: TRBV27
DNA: TGTGCCAGCAGACGACAGGGCGGCTACGAGCAGTACTTC
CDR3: CASRRQGGYEQYF

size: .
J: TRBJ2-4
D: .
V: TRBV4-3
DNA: TGCGCCAGCAGCCAGGAAGTCGGACAGACGAAACAAGCCAAAAACATTCAGTACTTC
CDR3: CASSQEVGQTKQAKNIQYF

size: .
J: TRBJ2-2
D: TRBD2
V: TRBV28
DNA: TGTGCCAGCAGTTGGGGAGGGCTGGACACCGGGGAGCTGTTTTTT
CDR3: CASSWGGLDTGELFF

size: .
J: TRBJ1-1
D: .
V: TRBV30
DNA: TGTGCCTGGAGTGTCCTCAGATCGAACACTGAAGCTTTCTTT
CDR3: CAWSVLRSNTEAFF

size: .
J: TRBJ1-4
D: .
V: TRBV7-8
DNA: TGTGCCAGCAGGAGAAGGGGGAATGAAAAACTGTTTTTT
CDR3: CASRRRGNEKLFF

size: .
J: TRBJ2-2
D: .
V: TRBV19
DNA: TGTGCCAGTAGTACCCAACGAGATACGAACACCGGGGAGCTGTTTTTT
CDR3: CASSTQRDTNTGELFF

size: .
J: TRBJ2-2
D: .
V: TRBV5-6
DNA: TGTGCCAGCAGCTTGGCGCACTCCACCGGGGAGCTGTTTTTT
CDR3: CASSLAHSTGELFF

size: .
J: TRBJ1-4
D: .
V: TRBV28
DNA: TGTGCCAGCAGTTTGTGGCAGACTAATGAAAAACTGTTTTTT
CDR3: CASSLWQTNEKLFF

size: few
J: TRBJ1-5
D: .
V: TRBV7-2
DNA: TGTGCCAGCAGCTTAGCCGCGTTTAGCAATCAGCCCCAGCATTTT
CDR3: CASSLAAFSNQPQHF

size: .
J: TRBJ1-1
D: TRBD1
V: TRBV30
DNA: TGTGCCTGGAGATCGAAACAGCTGGGACAGGCGAACACTGAAGCTTTCTTT
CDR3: CAWRSKQLGQANTEAFF

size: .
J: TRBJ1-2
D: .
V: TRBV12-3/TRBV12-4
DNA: TGTGCCAGCAGTTTATCCCAGGGCGGCTACACCTTC
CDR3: CASSLSQGGYTF

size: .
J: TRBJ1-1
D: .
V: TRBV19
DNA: TGTGCCAGTAAGGGGCCGTCATTCGGGACTGAAGCTTTCTTT
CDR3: CASKGPSFGTEAFF

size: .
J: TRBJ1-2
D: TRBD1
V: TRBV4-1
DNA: TGCGCCAGCAGCCAACCGGGACAGGGTTCGGCGGGCTACACCTTC
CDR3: CASSQPGQGSAGYTF

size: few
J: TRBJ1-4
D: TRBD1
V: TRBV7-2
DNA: TGTGCCAGCAGCTTGGGCAGACAGGGCGCTGAAAAACTGTTTTTT
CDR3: CASSLGRQGAEKLFF

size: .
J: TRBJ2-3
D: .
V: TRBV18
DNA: TGTGCCAGCTCACCACCCAATGCAGATACGCAGTATTTT
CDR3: CASSPPNADTQYF